Following are 27 T cell receptor beta chains from one sample sequenced in a study of control samples from healthy donors and cancer patients. Profiling relied on immunoSEQ multiplex PCR, and the TCRdb table lists in-frame clones only, not all of them. This table has approximately 70,000 clones, 90% appearing once. Material for sequencing was PBMCs. The receptors derive from a woman in her 50s with colorectal cancer.

The chain has TRBV5-6 and TRBJ1-6; D not resolved. CDR3 length: 15 residues. Germline CDR1 and CDR2: SGHDT and YYEEEE. V gave up 4 bases and J gave up 2 bases, with 10 bases separating them. Here the CDR3 reads CASSPRSPYNSPLHF. The CDR3 nucleotides are TGTGCCAGCAGCCCACGGTCCCCCTATAATTCACCCCTCCACTTT.

The J gene is TRBJ2-7, the V gene TRBV3-1 (or the pseudogene TRBV3-2), with D unresolved. The CDR3 is 15 residues long. Trimming took off 4 bases at V and 5 bases at J, with 18 bases between the two ends. Per germline, CDR1 LGHDT and CDR2 YNNKEL (reference sequence). The CDR3 DNA reads TGTGCCAGCAGCCCAGGAGCCTCATGGCCTCACGAGCAGTACTTC. Amino acids: CASSPGASWPHEQYF.

J is TRBJ1-1 and V is TRBV18, with D tentatively TRBD1 (6 bases). This CDR3 has 16 residues. Germline lookup yields CDR1 KGHSH and CDR2 LQKENI. The V end lost 6 bases, the J end lost 4 bases, and 21 bases lay between the germline ends. The CDR3 nucleotides read TGTGCCAGCTCGGCAATGACAGGCCACCGGGGCACTGAAGCTTTCTTT. Amino acid sequence: CASSAMTGHRGTEAFF.

The genes are TRBV24-1 and TRBJ2-1; possibly TRBD1 for D (6 bases). The CDR3 loop spans 15 amino acids. The germline CDR1 and CDR2 sequences are KGHDR and SFDVKD. The ends were cut back, 5 bases at V and 3 bases at J, with 13 bases in the middle. CDR3: CATSGTGSVYNEQFF. In nucleotides, the CDR3 is TGTGCCACCAGTGGAACAGGGAGTGTCTACAATGAGCAGTTCTTC.

This clone was recorded a few times. The gene calls are TRBV9 and TRBJ2-1, with D hard to call. The CDR3 covers 14 residues. Looked up from germline, CDR1 is SGDLS and CDR2 is YYNGEE. V lost 4 bases, J lost 4 bases, and 12 bases lay in between. The CDR3 sequence: CASSPQTVYNEQFF. The CDR3 coding sequence is TGTGCCAGCAGCCCCCAGACCGTTTACAATGAGCAGTTCTTC.

V usage is TRBV19 and J usage is TRBJ1-2; D unresolved. The length of the CDR3 is 13 residues. Germline CDR1 is LNHDA and CDR2 is SQIVND (reference sequence). V was pared by 3 bases and J by 5 bases, with 10 bases between. CDR3 region: CASSIYGQYGYTF. The CDR3 nucleotides read TGTGCCAGTAGTATTTACGGGCAATATGGCTACACCTTC.

The rearrangement uses TRBV7-8 and TRBJ2-5; TRBD1 agrees at 8 bases. V was clipped by 2 bases and J by 5 bases; unmatched bases: 7. Germline V gene data show CDR1 as SGHVS and CDR2 as FQNEAQ. The CDR3 is 15 residues long. The CDR3 is CASSLFPGGGETQYF. For the CDR3, the DNA is TGTGCCAGCAGCTTATTCCCAGGGGGCGGGGAGACCCAGTACTTC.

The rearrangement uses TRBV20-1 and TRBJ1-2; the D is unclear. The CDR3 sequence is 11 residues long. V lost 3 bases, J lost 6 bases, and 8 bases lay in between. The V gene's germline CDR1 is DFQATT and CDR2 SNEGSKA (reference sequence). The CDR3 DNA reads TGCAGTGCTAGGACCAACGATGGCTACACCTTC. Its translation is CSARTNDGYTF.

The chain is built from TRBV28 and TRBJ2-5; no clear D. Trimming took 5 bases from V and 1 from J, leaving 17 bases between them. The CDR3 extends over 16 amino acids. The V gene's germline CDR1 is MDHEN and CDR2 SYDVKM. The CDR3 nucleotides read TGTGCCAGCAGTGGAAGACCCTATTCGGTCCAAGAGACCCAGTACTTC. Translating gives CASSGRPYSVQETQYF.

The chain employs TRBV18 and TRBJ1-2; TRBD1 aligns across 7 bases. The CDR3 covers 14 residues. The ends lost 6 bases at V and 3 bases at J; junction bases unmatched: 7. The germline gives CDR1 KGHSH, CDR2 LQKENI. The CDR3 is CASSPGQGDYGYTF. Here the CDR3 DNA reads TGTGCCAGCTCGCCCGGCCAGGGGGACTATGGCTACACCTTC.

The chain combines TRBV7-2 with TRBJ2-5, with 9 bases identical to TRBD1. V shed 1 base and J 4 bases; nucleotides not matched to a gene: 4. Germline V gene data show CDR1 as SGHTA and CDR2 as FQGNSA. This CDR3 contains 15 residues. The chain's CDR3 is CASSLGQGDPETQYF. CDR3 DNA sequence: TGTGCCAGCAGCTTAGGACAGGGGGATCCAGAGACCCAGTACTTC.

The rearrangement uses TRBV7-9 and TRBJ2-3; possibly TRBD2 for D (6 bases). V lost 5 bases and J lost 1, with 19 bases in between. CDR3 length: 17 amino acids. The germline CDR1 and CDR2 sequences are SEHNR and FQNEAQ (reference sequence). CDR3 amino acids: CASSVQVLAAGTDTQYF. The DNA for the CDR3 is TGTGCCAGCAGCGTTCAAGTTTTAGCGGCGGGCACAGATACGCAGTATTTT.

The chain carries TRBV4-2 and TRBJ1-1, with 9 bases fitting TRBD1. CDR3 length: 18 residues. The trim removed 0 bases at V and 2 bases at J, leaving 10 bases unmatched. Germline CDR1 reads LGHNA; CDR2 reads YNFKEQ. This CDR3 reads CASSQDLVPDRGNTEAFF. The DNA of the CDR3 is TGTGCCAGCAGCCAAGATCTTGTCCCGGACAGGGGTAACACTGAAGCTTTCTTT.

The rearrangement uses TRBV30 and TRBJ2-3; tentatively, D is TRBD1 (6 bases). Trimming pared 0 bases from V and 0 bases from J, leaving 10 bases between. This CDR3 is 15 amino acids long. Germline loops: CDR1 GTSNPN, CDR2 SVGIG (reference sequence). In nucleotides, the CDR3 is TGTGCCTGGAGTGTACAAGGGGGAAGCACAGATACGCAGTATTTT. Its protein product is CAWSVQGGSTDTQYF.

This sequence joins TRBV28 and TRBJ1-5; no clear D gene. The CDR3 extends over 11 amino acids. The germline CDR1 and CDR2 sequences are MDHEN and SYDVKM. Trimming stripped 6 bases from V and 5 bases from J, with 5 bases between. In DNA, the CDR3 is TGTGCCAGCAGCCACCATCAGCCCCAGCATTTT. It codes for CASSHHQPQHF.

The V call is TRBV28, the J call TRBJ1-2; 7 bases are shared with TRBD1. This CDR3 spans 14 amino acids. The germline CDR1 and CDR2 sequences are MDHEN and SYDVKM. Trimming removed 3 bases from V and 6 bases from J; junction bases left unmatched: 7. As DNA, the CDR3 is TGTGCCAGCAGTTTTCTACAGGGGTCCCATGGCTACACCTTC. Translation gives CASSFLQGSHGYTF.

This chain joins TRBV7-6 and TRBJ2-3; 11 bases are shared with TRBD2. V dropped 4 bases and J dropped 2; count of bases not matched to a gene: 8. Germline values: CDR1 SGHVS, CDR2 FNYEAQ. This CDR3 contains 17 residues. CDR3 coding DNA: TGTGCCAGCAGCTCCTTGATAGCGGGAGGGAACACAGATACGCAGTATTTT. Translation gives CASSSLIAGGNTDTQYF.

The chain uses TRBV11-2 and TRBJ1-6; the D is unclear. Trimming took off 5 bases at V and 6 bases at J, with 23 bases between the two ends. This CDR3 spans 18 amino acids. Germline V gene lookup returns CDR1 SGHAT and CDR2 FQNNGV. CDR3 protein: CASSTYYTGRLTNSPLHF. The DNA for the CDR3 is TGTGCCAGCAGCACCTATTACACCGGGAGGCTAACTAATTCACCCCTCCACTTT.

V and J are TRBV18 and TRBJ1-2; D is unclear. V was clipped by 5 bases and J by 3 bases, with 7 bases between them. Germline V gives CDR1 KGHSH, CDR2 LQKENI. CDR3 length: 12 residues. The CDR3 protein is CASSGRDYGYTF. The CDR3 coding sequence is TGTGCCAGCTCAGGGAGGGACTATGGCTACACCTTC.

This rearrangement joins TRBV2 to TRBJ2-7; D is perhaps TRBD1 or TRBD2 (5 bases each). The CDR3 is 13 amino acids. V lost 4 bases and J 3 bases, leaving 10 bases between the germline ends. Per germline, CDR1 SNHLY and CDR2 FYNNEI. The CDR3 DNA reads as TGTGCCAGCAGTGGGGGGACCTACTACGAGCAGTACTTC. Its protein product is CASSGGTYYEQYF.

The J gene is TRBJ1-3, the V gene TRBV19; D is unresolved. V was clipped by 4 bases and J by 6 bases, with 13 bases between them. Germline values: CDR1 LNHDA, CDR2 SQIVND (reference sequence). The CDR3 extends over 14 amino acids. CDR3 region: CASSSWTSLNTIYF. CDR3 bases: TGTGCCAGTAGTAGCTGGACGTCTCTAAACACCATATATTTT. The variable domain in full, with the rest retrieved from reference TRBV19 and TRBJ1-3, is DGGITQSPKYLFRKEGQNVTLSCEQNLNHDAMYWYRQDPGQGLRLIYYSQIVNDFQKGDIAEGYSVSREKKESFPLTVTSAQKNPTAFYLCASSSWTSLNTIYFGEGSWLTVV.

The CDR3 sequence is CSVDIARSGEQYF. CDR3 sequence (DNA): TGCAGCGTTGATATCGCGCGGTCTGGCGAGCAGTACTTC. The rearrangement joins TRBV29-1 to TRBJ2-7; D is unclear. The CDR3 extends over 13 amino acids. Trimming pared 3 bases from V and 6 bases from J, leaving 15 bases between. Germline lookup yields CDR1 SQVTM and CDR2 ANQGSEA.

This sequence joins TRBV10-3 and TRBJ2-2, with D possibly matching TRBD2 (5 bases). Germline lookup yields CDR1 ENHRY and CDR2 SYGVKD. The CDR3 extends over 12 amino acids. V was shortened by 11 bases and J by 3 bases, with 10 bases between the two germline ends. DNA of the CDR3: TGTGCCGCCCGGGAAGACACCGGGGAGCTGTTTTTT. Translated: CAAREDTGELFF.

The chain couples TRBV11-1 to TRBJ2-7; 10 bases align to TRBD1. This CDR3 is built from 14 residues. Germline V gene sequence: CDR1 SGHAT, CDR2 FQDESV (reference sequence). The J segment lost 5 bases and the V segment lost 5 bases, leaving 6 bases of the junction unmatched. CDR3 sequence reads: CASSPRQGADEQYF. CDR3 nucleotides: TGTGCCAGCAGCCCACGACAGGGGGCGGACGAGCAGTACTTC.

The genes are TRBV2 and TRBJ2-5; unclear D gene. The germline V and J ends were trimmed by 7 bases and 4 bases, with 13 bases remaining between them. In germline, CDR1 is SNHLY, CDR2 FYNNEI. This CDR3 region has 13 residues. CDR3 coding DNA: TGTGCCAGCAAAGATCCGGGTGGAGAGACCCAGTACTTC. The encoded protein is CASKDPGGETQYF.

The chain is built from TRBV5-1 and TRBJ2-3; 7 nucleotides agree with TRBD1. In germline, CDR1 is SGHRS, CDR2 YFSETQ. The CDR3 totals 15 residues. V dropped 4 bases and J dropped 2; count of bases not matched to a gene: 7. Here the CDR3 reads CASSQTGTDTDTQYF. The DNA for the CDR3 is TGCGCCAGCAGCCAAACCGGGACAGACACAGATACGCAGTATTTT.

The CDR3 here is CASSSRYEQYF. CDR3 DNA sequence: TGTGCCAGCAGTTCCCGCTACGAGCAGTACTTC. The gene calls are TRBV6-5 and TRBJ2-7; D remains ambiguous. The CDR3 is 11 residues long. V gave up 4 bases and J gave up 3 bases, with 4 bases separating them. CDR1 is MNHEY and CDR2 is SVGAGI in the germline V gene.